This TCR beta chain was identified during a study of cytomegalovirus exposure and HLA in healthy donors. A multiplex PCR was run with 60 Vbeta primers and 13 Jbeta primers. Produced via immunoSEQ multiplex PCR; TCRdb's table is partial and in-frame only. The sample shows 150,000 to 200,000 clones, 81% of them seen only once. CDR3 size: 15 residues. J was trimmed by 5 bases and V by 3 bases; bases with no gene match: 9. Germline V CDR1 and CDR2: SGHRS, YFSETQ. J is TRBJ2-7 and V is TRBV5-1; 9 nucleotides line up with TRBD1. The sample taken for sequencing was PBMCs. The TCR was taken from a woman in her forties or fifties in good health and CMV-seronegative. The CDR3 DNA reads TGCGCCAGCAGCTGGGGGGACAGGGAGGCCGACGAGCAGTACTTC. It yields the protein CASSWGDREADEQYF.